Presented here are 30 T cell receptor beta chains from one specimen sequenced in a study of early T cells in non-severe SARS-CoV-2 infection. TCRdb re-called the 5' RACE reads through MiXCR, storing one row per CDR3 protein. This sample has about 49,000 distinct CDR3 sequences, with roughly an eighth found just once. The sample consisted of whole blood, taken at baseline. The origin of the receptors is an adult who was a healthcare worker with PCR-confirmed SARS-CoV-2 infection or an uninfected control (not recorded which).

This clonotype was observed a few times. This chain connects TRBV7-9 to TRBJ2-5; 11 nucleotides match TRBD1. V was clipped by 5 bases and J by 5 bases; unmatched bases: 7. This CDR3 is built from 15 residues. Germline values: CDR1 SEHNR, CDR2 FQNEAQ (reference sequence). The CDR3: CASSMDRGRGETQYF. CDR3 bases: TGTGCCAGCAGCATGGACAGGGGGCGAGGGGAGACCCAGTACTTC.

The V call is TRBV3-1, the J call TRBJ1-2, with TRBD1 as a possible D gene (5 bases). Deletions cut 0 bases from V and 4 bases from J, with 15 bases between. Germline CDR1 LGHDT, CDR2 YNNKEL (reference sequence). CDR3 size: 16 residues. CDR3 in amino acids: CASSQDPWGSGYGYTF. DNA of the CDR3: TGTGCCAGCAGCCAAGATCCATGGGGGAGCGGCTATGGCTACACCTTC. The full variable domain, rest sourced from reference TRBV3-1 and TRBJ1-2, is DTAVSQTPKYLVTQMGNDKSIKCEQNLGHDTMYWYKQDSKKFLKIMFSYNNKELIINETVPNRFSPKSPDKAHLNLHINSLELGDSAVYFCASSQDPWGSGYGYTFGSGTRLTVV.

This clonotype has at least ten counts. Here the CDR3 reads CASSLYRTVTKNIQYF. The CDR3 DNA follows: TGTGCCAGCAGCTTATACAGGACAGTAACCAAAAACATTCAGTACTTC. J is TRBJ2-4 and V is TRBV7-8; D might be TRBD1 (6 bases). The germline CDR1 and CDR2 sequences are SGHVS and FQNEAQ. The germline V and J ends were trimmed by 2 bases and 2 bases, with 13 bases remaining between them. The CDR3 is made up of 16 amino acids. The complete variable domain, with remaining parts taken from reference TRBV7-8 and TRBJ2-4, reads GAGVSQSPRYKVAKRGQDVALRCDPISGHVSLFWYQQALGQGPEFLTYFQNEAQLDKSGLPSDRFFAERPEGSVSTLKIQRTQQEDSAVYLCASSLYRTVTKNIQYFGAGTRLSVL.

This clonotype showed up just a few times. The V call is TRBV21-1, the J call TRBJ2-1. TRBV21-1 is recorded as a pseudogene. CDR3 length: 11 residues. CDR3 sequence (DNA): TGTGCCAGCAGCTCCGACTCGGAGCAGTTCTTC. Residues: CASSSDSEQFF.

This clonotype appeared a few times. This CDR3 reads CATRRDYEQYF. In nucleotides, the CDR3 is TGTGCCACTCGAAGGGATTACGAGCAGTACTTC. The chain recombines TRBV12-3 or TRBV12-4 with TRBJ2-7; D remains unclear. V lost 10 bases and J lost 4, with 11 bases in between. This CDR3 has 11 residues.

This clonotype was detected a few times. J is TRBJ2-7 and V is TRBV21-1; TRBD2 was called by the table and not checked on the DNA. TRBV21-1 is a pseudogene segment. There are 15 residues in the CDR3. This CDR3 is CASSNAREGDYEQYF. For the CDR3, the DNA is TGTGCCAGCAGCAATGCCCGGGAGGGGGACTACGAGCAGTACTTC.

Of note for this clonotype: Mismatch with germline at one junction end may stem from a read error. The chain uses TRBV3-1 and TRBJ2-2; 9 bases are shared with TRBD1. The CDR3 has 16 residues. Germline values: CDR1 LGHDT, CDR2 YNNKEL (reference sequence). CDR3 residues: CANSRRTGEDTGELFF. The CDR3 region has the DNA TGTGCCAACAGCCGAAGGACAGGGGAGGACACCGGGGAGCTGTTTTTT.

The chain's CDR3 is CASSYSRQGGGASNSPLHF. The DNA for the CDR3 is TGTGCCAGCAGTTACTCCAGACAGGGAGGTGGCGCTTCGAATTCACCCCTCCACTTT. The rearrangement joins TRBV6-5 to TRBJ1-6; TRBD1 matches 7 bases. With V trimmed by 0 bases and J by 7 bases, 15 bases remained unmatched. The germline gives CDR1 MNHEY, CDR2 SVGAGI. CDR3 size: 19 residues.

This rearrangement joins TRBV15 to TRBJ1-4; the D is unclear. Trimming took 0 bases from V and 0 from J, leaving 5 bases between them. Per the germline V gene, CDR1 is LNHNV and CDR2 is YYDKDF (reference sequence). The CDR3 has 15 amino acids. Here the CDR3 DNA reads TGTGCCACCAGCAGAGACGGATCAACTAATGAAAAACTGTTTTTT. Translation: CATSRDGSTNEKLFF.

The chain couples TRBV10-3 to TRBJ1-1, with TRBD1 matching over 10 bases. The germline V gene encodes CDR1 ENHRY and CDR2 SYGVKD. V dropped 5 bases and J dropped 11; count of bases not matched to a gene: 5. CDR3 length: 12 amino acids. Here the CDR3 DNA reads TGTGCCATCAGTTCCGGGACAGGGGTGGCTTTCTTT. Translation gives CAISSGTGVAFF.

A few counts support this clonotype. V and J are TRBV7-3 and TRBJ1-5; perhaps TRBD1 as D (6 bases). V was clipped by 1 base and J by 4 bases, with 11 bases between them. There are 15 residues in the CDR3. Germline loops: CDR1 SGHTA, CDR2 FQGTGA. The DNA for the CDR3 is TGTGCCAGCAGCTTAAGCGGACAGCCTAATCAGCCCCAGCATTTT. It translates to CASSLSGQPNQPQHF. Supplemented by reference TRBV7-3 and TRBJ1-5, the full variable domain reads GAGVSQTPSNKVTEKGKYVELRCDPISGHTALYWYRQSLGQGPEFLIYFQGTGAADDSGLPNDRFFAVRPEGSVSTLKIQRTERGDSAVYLCASSLSGQPNQPQHFGDGTRLSIL.

The DNA of the CDR3 is TGTGCCAGCAGTGCTGGGACTAGCGCCGGTAATGAGCAGTTCTTC. It is translated as CASSAGTSAGNEQFF. This sequence joins TRBV12-3 or TRBV12-4 and TRBJ2-1; 10 nucleotides line up with TRBD2. CDR3 size: 15 residues. V was pared by 5 bases and J by 7 bases, with 8 bases of the junction left unmatched.

V gene TRBV3-1 combines with J gene TRBJ1-1; weak D call: TRBD1 (5 bases). Between the trimmed V and J ends, which lost 3 bases and 10 bases, there was a span of 12 bases. The germline V gene encodes CDR1 LGHDT and CDR2 YNNKEL (reference sequence). The CDR3 runs to 12 residues. The CDR3 DNA sequence: TGTGCCAGCAGCCATGCGGGGCCCGGAGCTTTCTTT. Residues: CASSHAGPGAFF.

This clonotype was picked up many times. This rearrangement joins TRBV7-9 to TRBJ2-5; possibly TRBD2 for D (6 bases). The germline V gene has CDR1 SEHNR and CDR2 FQNEAQ (reference sequence). Trimming stripped 5 bases from V and 1 base from J, with 14 bases between. The CDR3 totals 15 residues. The DNA for the CDR3 is TGTGCCAGCAGCACCCAGCGGGTTACCCAAGAGACCCAGTACTTC. Translating gives CASSTQRVTQETQYF.

The V gene is TRBV3-2, the J gene TRBJ2-7; the table's TRBD1 call for D was not verified on the DNA. TRBV3-2 corresponds to a pseudogene. The CDR3 extends over 17 amino acids. The CDR3 loop reads CASSQDPGRGLNYEQYF. Here the CDR3 DNA reads TGTGCCAGCAGCCAAGATCCTGGGAGGGGGCTTAACTACGAGCAGTACTTC.

J is TRBJ1-2 and V is TRBV4-2; no clear D gene. This CDR3 has 16 residues. Germline V gene data show CDR1 as LGHNA and CDR2 as YNFKEQ. Between the trimmed V and J ends, which lost 0 bases and 4 bases, there was a span of 15 bases. The CDR3 is CASSQDRTATFYGYTF. The CDR3 nucleotides are TGTGCCAGCAGCCAAGATAGAACAGCTACTTTCTATGGCTACACCTTC.

There are a few counts of this clonotype. This rearrangement joins TRBV19 to TRBJ2-5; D remains ambiguous. V lost 3 bases, J lost 2 bases, and 7 bases lay in between. Germline V gives CDR1 LNHDA, CDR2 SQIVND (reference sequence). This CDR3 contains 13 residues. In DNA, the CDR3 is TGTGCCAGTAGTATGATGCCGCAAGAGACCCAGTACTTC. It codes for CASSMMPQETQYF.

At least ten counts were recorded for this clonotype. The chain carries TRBV5-1 and TRBJ2-5; tentatively, D is TRBD1 or TRBD2 (6 bases each). Trimming cost V 6 bases and J 1 base, with 19 bases left between them. Germline V CDR1 and CDR2: SGHRS, YFSETQ. The CDR3 is 16 residues long. Here the CDR3 reads CASTRRPGAGQETQYF. CDR3 DNA sequence: TGCGCCAGCACCCGGCGGCCGGGGGCGGGCCAAGAGACCCAGTACTTC.

This clonotype has only a few counts. One junction end disagrees with the germline gene, perhaps due to a read error. This sequence joins TRBV5-1 and TRBJ2-1; 10 bases map to TRBD2. Germline CDR1 reads SGHRS; CDR2 reads YFSETQ. The CDR3 is 16 residues long. CDR3 nucleotide sequence: TGCGCCAGCAACTTGGCTAGCGGGAGTAGGGACAATGAGCAGTTCTTC. Protein: CASNLASGSRDNEQFF. Full variable domain (rest looked up from reference TRBV5-1 and TRBJ2-1): KAGVTQTPRYLIKTRGQQVTLSCSPISGHRSVSWYQQTPGQGLQFLFEYFSETQRNKGNFPGRFSGRQFSNSRSEMNVSTLELGDSALYLCASNLASGSRDNEQFFGPGTRLTVL.

The chain couples TRBV7-2 to TRBJ1-2, with a weak D call TRBD1 (5 bases). This CDR3 is 12 amino acids long. Germline CDR1 reads SGHTA; CDR2 reads FQGNSA. The V and J ends lost 1 base and 8 bases respectively, with 8 bases between them. The CDR3 here is CASSLVRGGYTF. The CDR3 nucleotides are TGTGCCAGCAGCTTAGTTCGGGGCGGCTACACCTTC. Complete variable domain (other parts from reference TRBV7-2 and TRBJ1-2): GAGVSQSPSNKVTEKGKDVELRCDPISGHTALYWYRQSLGQGLEFLIYFQGNSAPDKSGLPSDRFSAERTGGSVSTLTIQRTQQEDSAVYLCASSLVRGGYTFGSGTRLTVV.

There are a few counts of this clonotype. The chain carries TRBV24-1 and TRBJ2-2; perhaps TRBD1 as D (6 bases). The germline CDR1 and CDR2 sequences are KGHDR and SFDVKD. The CDR3 is 14 amino acids. V lost 7 bases to trimming and J lost 3 bases, with 11 bases between them. CDR3 sequence: CATSQTGHTGELFF. The CDR3 DNA reads TGTGCCACCAGCCAGACAGGACACACCGGGGAGCTGTTTTTT.

The sample holds a few counts of this clonotype. This chain joins TRBV7-2 and TRBJ1-2; 11 nucleotides match TRBD1. The CDR3 extends over 15 amino acids. Germline values: CDR1 SGHTA, CDR2 FQGNSA. The V and J ends lost 8 bases and 7 bases, in that order; junction bases with no gene match: 12. CDR3 in amino acids: CASRFGQGARPGYTF. CDR3 DNA sequence: TGTGCCAGCCGTTTCGGACAGGGGGCGCGGCCTGGCTACACCTTC.

This CDR3 reads CASSYRANTEAFF. As DNA, the CDR3 is TGTGCCAGCAGTTACAGAGCGAACACTGAAGCTTTCTTT. The chain links TRBV6-5 to TRBJ1-1; D is unclear. In germline, CDR1 is MNHEY, CDR2 SVGAGI. The CDR3 has 13 amino acids. V was shortened by 2 bases and J by 1 base, with 5 bases between the two germline ends.

This clonotype was counted at least ten times. The CDR3 reads CASRCEWDRVQSSYEQYF. For the CDR3, the DNA is TGTGCCAGCAGATGCGAATGGGACAGGGTCCAGTCCTCCTACGAGCAGTACTTC. This chain links TRBV21-1 with TRBJ2-7; the table's D call TRBD1 went unverified against the DNA. TRBV21-1 is labeled a pseudogene. The CDR3 consists of 18 residues.

The rearrangement uses TRBV12-3 or TRBV12-4 and TRBJ2-7; D remains ambiguous. The germline V and J ends were trimmed by 6 bases and 3 bases, with 6 bases remaining between them. The CDR3 loop spans 11 amino acids. The CDR3 DNA sequence: TGTGCCAGCAGACGTAGCTACGAGCAGTACTTC. It specifies CASRRSYEQYF.

This clonotype was observed a handful of times. DNA of the CDR3: TGCAGTGCCTTAGCGGGAACCTACAATGAGCAGTTCTTC. This gives the protein CSALAGTYNEQFF. The chain recombines TRBV20-1 with TRBJ2-1; 8 bases map to TRBD2. Germline V CDR1 and CDR2: DFQATT, SNEGSKA (reference sequence). CDR3 length: 13 amino acids. J lost 2 bases, V lost 6 bases, and 3 bases had no gene match.

This clonotype was counted only a few times. V and J are TRBV7-3 and TRBJ2-1, with D tentatively TRBD2 (5 bases). Germline V CDR1 and CDR2: SGHTA, FQGTGA. CDR3 length: 13 residues. V was clipped by 4 bases and J by 7 bases, with 11 bases between them. The CDR3 loop reads CASSSNRGNEQFF. The CDR3 DNA sequence: TGTGCCAGCAGCTCCAACCGGGGAAATGAGCAGTTCTTC.

Note on this clonotype: At one end, the junction sequence differs from germline, possibly due to a read error. The rearrangement joins TRBV7-9 to TRBJ2-3; D unresolved. CDR1 is SEHNR, CDR2 FQNEAQ, per germline (reference sequence). The CDR3 is 15 amino acids. This CDR3 reads CASRLGFGVADTQYF. The CDR3 bases are TGTGCCAGCAGGTTAGGGTTCGGAGTCGCAGATACGCAGTATTTT.

The sample holds a few counts of this clonotype. The rearrangement uses TRBV7-6 and TRBJ1-6, with D maybe TRBD1 (5 bases). Looked up from germline, CDR1 is SGHVS and CDR2 is FNYEAQ. The CDR3 is 15 residues long. Trimming took off 5 bases at V and 6 bases at J, with 14 bases between the two ends. In nucleotides, the CDR3 is TGTGCCAGCAGCCCCTCCGCGGGGGGTAATTCACCCCTCCACTTT. Its protein product is CASSPSAGGNSPLHF.

The V and J genes are TRBV5-1 and TRBJ2-7; possibly TRBD2 for D (5 bases). CDR1 is SGHRS and CDR2 is YFSETQ in the germline V gene. V dropped 6 bases and J dropped 3 bases, with 13 bases sitting between them. CDR3 length: 13 residues. CDR3: CASNPYGDYEQYF. The CDR3 DNA reads as TGCGCCAGCAATCCTTACGGGGACTACGAGCAGTACTTC.